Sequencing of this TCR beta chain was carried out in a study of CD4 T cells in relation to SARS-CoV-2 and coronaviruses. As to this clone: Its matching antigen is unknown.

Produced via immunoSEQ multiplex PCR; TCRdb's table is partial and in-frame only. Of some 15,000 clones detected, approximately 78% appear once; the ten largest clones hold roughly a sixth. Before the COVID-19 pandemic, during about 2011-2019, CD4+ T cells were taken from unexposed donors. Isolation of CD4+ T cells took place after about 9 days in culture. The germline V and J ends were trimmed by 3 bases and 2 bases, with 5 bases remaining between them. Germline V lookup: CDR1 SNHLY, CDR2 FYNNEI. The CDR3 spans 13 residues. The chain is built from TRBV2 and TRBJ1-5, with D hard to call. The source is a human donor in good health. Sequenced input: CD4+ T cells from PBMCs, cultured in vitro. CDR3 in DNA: TGTGCCAGCAGTGAGCGCGGCAATCAGCCCCAGCATTTT. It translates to CASSERGNQPQHF.